This TCR beta chain was observed in a study of blood T cell repertoires in COVID-19. On the study more broadly: There were acute and convalescent COVID-19 samples, and they came from the United States, Italy and Spain.

The CDR3 totals 14 residues. V lost 4 bases, J lost 5 bases, and 8 bases stayed unmatched. CDR1 is SGHDT and CDR2 is YYEEEE in the germline V gene. TCRdb's copy holds only in-frame clones and misses some; the assay was immunoSEQ multiplex PCR. The table lists roughly 100,000 clones, roughly nine tenths of them singletons. This clonotype was sampled from a human donor in a cohort sampled during active COVID-19. The chain couples TRBV5-6 to TRBJ1-2, with 7 bases identical to TRBD1. Specimen: peripheral blood. This CDR3 is CASSPTTGWYGYTF. The CDR3 DNA sequence: TGTGCCAGCAGCCCTACGACAGGGTGGTATGGCTACACCTTC.